This T cell receptor beta chain was sequenced in a study of shared clonotypes between healthy human individuals. Regarding the study as a whole: About 5% was the fraction of naive CD4 clonotypes found shared across several donors.

To note about this clone: Its target is not known.

The assay used deep level. The method was immunoSEQ multiplex PCR; TCRdb's version includes in-frame clones alone and lacks a portion of them. In the table there are more than 150,000 clones, approximately 60% of which are singletons. The V end was cut by 2 bases, the J end by 6 bases, with 7 bases between. The CDR3 loop spans 12 amino acids. Looked up from germline, CDR1 is MNHNS and CDR2 is SASEGT. This chain uses TRBV6-1 with TRBJ1-2; D gene unclear. Material: memory CD4+ T cells sorted from blood. Subset here: CD45RA-negative fraction. The source of this sequence is a man aged 25 to 40 in good health. The CDR3 reads CASSEISHGYTF. The CDR3 nucleotides read TGTGCCAGCAGTGAAATTTCCCATGGCTACACCTTC.